This T cell receptor beta chain was documented in a study of PD-1 blockade in classical Hodgkin lymphoma. Study background: Patients had nivolumab dosed at 3 mg/kg, delivered intravenously every 2 weeks.

Clones were read by immunoSEQ multiplex PCR, and TCRdb kept only the in-frame ones, dropping some. Among almost 100,000 clones listed, more than 90% were seen once. Regarding the study as a whole: TCR diversity at baseline was reported to be reduced in newly diagnosed patients relative to healthy donors. The baseline diversity of complete responders showed similarity to that of newly diagnosed patients.

Every patient was affected by relapse after autologous stem cell transplantation, while exposure to brentuximab vedotin was not uniform. As to this clone: No antigen is known for it.

In germline, CDR1 is MNHEY, CDR2 SMNVEV (reference sequence). The CDR3 runs to 15 residues. V gave up 3 bases and J gave up 0 bases, with 9 bases separating them. The TCR comes from a human donor with classical Hodgkin lymphoma. This sequence joins TRBV27 and TRBJ2-4; D call uncertain. This sample comprised peripheral blood mononuclear cells (PBMCs), obtained at baseline. CDR3 loop: CASSFVTLAKNIQYF. In nucleotides, the CDR3 is TGTGCCAGCAGTTTTGTAACTCTAGCCAAAAACATTCAGTACTTC.